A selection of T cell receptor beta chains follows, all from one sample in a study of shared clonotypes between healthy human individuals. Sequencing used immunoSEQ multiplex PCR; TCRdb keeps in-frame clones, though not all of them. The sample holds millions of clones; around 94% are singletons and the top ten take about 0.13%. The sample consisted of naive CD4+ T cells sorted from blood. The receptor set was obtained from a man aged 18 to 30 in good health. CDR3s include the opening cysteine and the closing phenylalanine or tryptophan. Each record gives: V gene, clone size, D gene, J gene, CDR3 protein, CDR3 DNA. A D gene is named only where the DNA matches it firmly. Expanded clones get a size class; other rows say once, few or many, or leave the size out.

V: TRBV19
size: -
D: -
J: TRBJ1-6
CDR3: CASSRTGGNSPLHF
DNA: TGTGCCAGTAGTAGGACGGGGGGTAATTCACCCCTCCACTTT

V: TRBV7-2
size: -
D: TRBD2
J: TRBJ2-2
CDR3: CASSTGLAGAGELFF
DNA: TGTGCCAGCAGCACGGGACTAGCAGGCGCCGGGGAGCTGTTTTTT

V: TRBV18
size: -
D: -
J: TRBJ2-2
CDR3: CASSPDKSGELFF
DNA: TGTGCCAGCTCACCCGACAAATCCGGGGAGCTGTTTTTT

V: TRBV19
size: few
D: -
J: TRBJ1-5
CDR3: CASLQQGLSNQPQHF
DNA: TGTGCCAGTCTTCAACAGGGACTCAGCAATCAGCCCCAGCATTTT

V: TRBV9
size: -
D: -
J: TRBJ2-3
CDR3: CASSAGTTTDTQYF
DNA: TGTGCCAGCAGCGCCGGGACAACCACAGATACGCAGTATTTT

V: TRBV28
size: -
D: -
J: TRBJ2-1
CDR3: CASSVQRKAFYNEQFF
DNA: TGTGCCAGCAGCGTCCAGCGCAAGGCATTCTACAATGAGCAGTTCTTC

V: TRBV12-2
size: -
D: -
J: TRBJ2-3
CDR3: CASRSGTSGGQRTDTQYF
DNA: TGTGCAAGTCGCTCCGGGACTAGCGGGGGCCAACGCACAGATACGCAGTATTTT

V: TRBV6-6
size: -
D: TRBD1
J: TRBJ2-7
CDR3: CASSYPRTGSNEQYF
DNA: TGTGCCAGCAGTTACCCTCGGACAGGGTCTAACGAGCAGTACTTC

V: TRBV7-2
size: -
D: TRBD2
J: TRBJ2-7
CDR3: CASSIREASGRGSYEQYF
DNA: TGTGCCAGCAGCATTAGAGAGGCTAGCGGGAGAGGCTCCTACGAGCAGTACTTC

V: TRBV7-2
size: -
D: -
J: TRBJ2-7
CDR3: CASSLVSPQGYEQYF
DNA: TGTGCCAGCAGCTTAGTAAGTCCACAGGGCTACGAGCAGTACTTC

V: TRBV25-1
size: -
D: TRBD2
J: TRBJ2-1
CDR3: CASSESFAGGRNEQFF
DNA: TGTGCCAGCAGTGAATCCTTTGCGGGGGGGCGAAATGAGCAGTTCTTC

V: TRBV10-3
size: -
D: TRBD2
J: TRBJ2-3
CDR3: CAISESLAGAYTDTQYF
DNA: TGTGCCATCAGTGAGTCGCTAGCGGGGGCCTACACAGATACGCAGTATTTT

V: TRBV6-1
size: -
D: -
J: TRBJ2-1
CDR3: CASSWTANEQFF
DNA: TGTGCCAGCAGTTGGACCGCCAATGAGCAGTTCTTC

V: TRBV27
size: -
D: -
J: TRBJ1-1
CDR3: CASSWGAGLNTEAFF
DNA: TGTGCCAGCAGTTGGGGGGCAGGGCTGAACACTGAAGCTTTCTTT

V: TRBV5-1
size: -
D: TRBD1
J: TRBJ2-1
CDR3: CASSNGQDTYNEQFF
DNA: TGCGCCAGCAGCAACGGACAGGATACCTACAATGAGCAGTTCTTC

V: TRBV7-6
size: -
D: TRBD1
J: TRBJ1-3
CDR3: CASSPDRAGNTIYF
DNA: TGTGCCAGCAGCCCGGACAGGGCTGGAAACACCATATATTTT

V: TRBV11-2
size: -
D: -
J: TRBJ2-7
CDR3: CASSLVAGKSYEQYF
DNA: TGTGCCAGCAGCTTAGTGGCAGGGAAATCCTACGAGCAGTACTTC

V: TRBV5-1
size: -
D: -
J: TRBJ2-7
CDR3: CASSLGHTSHEQYF
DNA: TGCGCCAGCAGCTTGGGACACACATCACACGAGCAGTACTTC

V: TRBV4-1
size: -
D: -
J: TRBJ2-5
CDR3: CASSQLGRQYF
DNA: TGCGCCAGCAGCCAACTGGGCCGTCAGTACTTC

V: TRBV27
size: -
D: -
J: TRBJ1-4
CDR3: CARGPEPATNEKLFF
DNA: TGTGCCAGGGGGCCGGAACCTGCAACTAATGAAAAACTGTTTTTT

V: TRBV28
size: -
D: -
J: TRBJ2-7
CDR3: CASSPPQKNSREQYF
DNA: TGTGCCAGCAGTCCGCCCCAGAAAAACTCGAGGGAGCAGTACTTC

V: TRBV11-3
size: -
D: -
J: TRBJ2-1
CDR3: CASSSISSYNEQFF
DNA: TGTGCCAGCAGCTCGATCAGCTCCTACAATGAGCAGTTCTTC

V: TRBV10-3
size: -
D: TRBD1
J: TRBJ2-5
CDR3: CASRQGLQETQYF
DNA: TGTGCCTCCAGACAGGGCCTCCAAGAGACCCAGTACTTC

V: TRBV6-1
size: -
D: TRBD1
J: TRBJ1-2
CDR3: CASSPQGDYGYTF
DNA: TGTGCCAGCAGTCCGCAGGGGGACTATGGCTACACCTTC